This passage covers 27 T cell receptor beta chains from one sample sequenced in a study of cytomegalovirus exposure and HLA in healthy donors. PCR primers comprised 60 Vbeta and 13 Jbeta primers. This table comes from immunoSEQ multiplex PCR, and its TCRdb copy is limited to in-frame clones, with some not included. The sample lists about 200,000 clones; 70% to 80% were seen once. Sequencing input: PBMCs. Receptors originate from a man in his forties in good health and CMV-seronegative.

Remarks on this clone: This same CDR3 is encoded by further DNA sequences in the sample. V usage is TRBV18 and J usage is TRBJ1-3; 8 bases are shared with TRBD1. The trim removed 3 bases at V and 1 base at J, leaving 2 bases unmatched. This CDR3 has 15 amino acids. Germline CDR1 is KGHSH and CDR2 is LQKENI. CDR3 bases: TGTGCCAGCTCACCCGGGACAGGTTCTGGAAACACCATATATTTT. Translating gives CASSPGTGSGNTIYF.

CDR3 loop: CASIPSGHGREAFF. The CDR3 DNA follows: TGTGCCAGTATCCCTTCGGGCCATGGGAGGGAAGCTTTCTTT. The V and J genes are TRBV19 and TRBJ1-1; unclear D gene. The CDR3 loop spans 14 amino acids. V shed 7 bases and J shed 8 bases, with 20 bases lying between them. CDR1 is LNHDA and CDR2 is SQIVND in the germline V gene (reference sequence).

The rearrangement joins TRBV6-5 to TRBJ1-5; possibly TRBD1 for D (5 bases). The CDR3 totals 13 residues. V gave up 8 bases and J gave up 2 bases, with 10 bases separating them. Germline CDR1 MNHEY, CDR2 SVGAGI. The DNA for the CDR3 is TGTGCCAGCCGGGGACTTGGCAATCAGCCCCAGCATTTT. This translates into CASRGLGNQPQHF.

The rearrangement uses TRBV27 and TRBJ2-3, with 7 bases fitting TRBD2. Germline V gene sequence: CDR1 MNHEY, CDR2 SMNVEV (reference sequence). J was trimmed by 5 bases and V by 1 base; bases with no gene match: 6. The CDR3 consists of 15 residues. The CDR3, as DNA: TGTGCCAGCAGTTTATACCGCGGGAGTGTAGATACGCAGTATTTT. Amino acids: CASSLYRGSVDTQYF.

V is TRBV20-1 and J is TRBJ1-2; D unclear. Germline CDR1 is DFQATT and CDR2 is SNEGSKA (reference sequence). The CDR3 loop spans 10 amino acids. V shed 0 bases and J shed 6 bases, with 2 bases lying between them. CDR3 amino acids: CSARDDGYTF. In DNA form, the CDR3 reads TGCAGTGCTAGAGACGATGGCTACACCTTC.

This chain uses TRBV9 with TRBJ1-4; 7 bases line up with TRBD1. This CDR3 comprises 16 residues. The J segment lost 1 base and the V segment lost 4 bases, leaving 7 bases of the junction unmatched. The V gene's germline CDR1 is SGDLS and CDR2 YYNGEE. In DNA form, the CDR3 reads TGTGCCAGCAGCCATCAACAGGGGAGAACTAATGAAAAACTGTTTTTT. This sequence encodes CASSHQQGRTNEKLFF.

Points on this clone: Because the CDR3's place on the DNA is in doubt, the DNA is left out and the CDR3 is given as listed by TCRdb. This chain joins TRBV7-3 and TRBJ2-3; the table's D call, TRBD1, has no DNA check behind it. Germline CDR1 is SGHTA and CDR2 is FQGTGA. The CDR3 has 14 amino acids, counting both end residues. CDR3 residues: CASSSGQGVDTQYF.

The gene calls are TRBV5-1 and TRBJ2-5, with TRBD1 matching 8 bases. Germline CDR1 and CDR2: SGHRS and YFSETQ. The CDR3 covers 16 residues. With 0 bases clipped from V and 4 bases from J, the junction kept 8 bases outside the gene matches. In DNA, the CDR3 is TGCGCCAGCAGCTTGGCCGGACAGGGATCCCTAGAGACCCAGTACTTC. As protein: CASSLAGQGSLETQYF.

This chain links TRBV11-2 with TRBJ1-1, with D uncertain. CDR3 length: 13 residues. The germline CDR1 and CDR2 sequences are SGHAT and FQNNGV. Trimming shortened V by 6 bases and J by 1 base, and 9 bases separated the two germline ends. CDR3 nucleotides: TGTGCCAGCAGAATCTCCCCGAACACTGAAGCTTTCTTT. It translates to CASRISPNTEAFF.

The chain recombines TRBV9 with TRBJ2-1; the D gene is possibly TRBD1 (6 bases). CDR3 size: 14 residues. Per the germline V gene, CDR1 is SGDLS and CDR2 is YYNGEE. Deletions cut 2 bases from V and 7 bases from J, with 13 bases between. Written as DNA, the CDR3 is TGTGCCAGCAGCGTGAGGACAGCAGTAAATGAGCAGTTCTTC. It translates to CASSVRTAVNEQFF.

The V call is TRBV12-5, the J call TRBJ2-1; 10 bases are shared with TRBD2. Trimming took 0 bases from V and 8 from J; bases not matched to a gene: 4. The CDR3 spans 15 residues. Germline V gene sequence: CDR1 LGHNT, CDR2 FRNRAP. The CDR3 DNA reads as TGTGCTAGTGGTTTGGTACAGCGGGGGGGCGATGAGCAGTTCTTC. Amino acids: CASGLVQRGGDEQFF.

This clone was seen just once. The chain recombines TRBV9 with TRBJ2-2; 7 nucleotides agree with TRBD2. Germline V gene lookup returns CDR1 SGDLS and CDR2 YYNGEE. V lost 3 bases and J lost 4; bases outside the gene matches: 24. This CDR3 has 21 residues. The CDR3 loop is CASSGALLGRGEVSGTGELFF. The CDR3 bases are TGTGCCAGCAGCGGGGCTCTACTGGGCCGGGGGGAAGTTTCCGGCACCGGGGAGCTGTTTTTT.

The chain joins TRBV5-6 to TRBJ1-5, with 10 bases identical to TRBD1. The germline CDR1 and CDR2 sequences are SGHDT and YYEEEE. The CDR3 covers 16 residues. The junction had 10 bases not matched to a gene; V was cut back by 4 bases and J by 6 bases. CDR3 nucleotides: TGTGCCAGCAGCGTCTCCGGGACAGGGGTGACTCAGCCCCAGCATTTT. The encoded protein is CASSVSGTGVTQPQHF.

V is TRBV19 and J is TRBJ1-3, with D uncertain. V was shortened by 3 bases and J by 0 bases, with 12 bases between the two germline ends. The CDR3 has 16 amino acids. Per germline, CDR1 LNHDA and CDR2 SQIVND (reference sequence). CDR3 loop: CASSIGKSFSGNTIYF. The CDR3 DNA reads TGTGCCAGTAGTATCGGGAAATCTTTCTCTGGAAACACCATATATTTT.

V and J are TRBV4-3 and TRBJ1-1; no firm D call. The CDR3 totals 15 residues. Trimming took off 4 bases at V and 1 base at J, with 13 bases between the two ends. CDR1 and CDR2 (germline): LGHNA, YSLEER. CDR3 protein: CASSLITRQNTEAFF. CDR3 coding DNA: TGCGCCAGCAGCCTCATAACCCGACAGAACACTGAAGCTTTCTTT.

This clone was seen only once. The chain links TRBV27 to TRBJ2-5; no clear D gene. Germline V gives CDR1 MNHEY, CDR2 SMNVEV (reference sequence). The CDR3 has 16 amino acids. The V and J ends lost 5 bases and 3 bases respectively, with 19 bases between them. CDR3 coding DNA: TGTGCCAGCAGTCCCTTGGTTCACCAGAAAGAAGAGACCCAGTACTTC. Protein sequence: CASSPLVHQKEETQYF.

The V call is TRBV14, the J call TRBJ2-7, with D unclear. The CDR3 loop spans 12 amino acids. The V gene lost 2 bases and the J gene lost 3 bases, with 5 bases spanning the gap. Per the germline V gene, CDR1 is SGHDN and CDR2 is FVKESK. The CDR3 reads CASSQYVYEQYF. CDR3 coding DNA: TGTGCCAGCAGCCAATATGTCTACGAGCAGTACTTC.

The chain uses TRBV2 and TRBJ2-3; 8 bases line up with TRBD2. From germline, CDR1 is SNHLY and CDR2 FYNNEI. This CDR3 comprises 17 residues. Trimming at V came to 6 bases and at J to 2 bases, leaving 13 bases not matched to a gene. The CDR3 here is CASSPWGRGALTDTQYF. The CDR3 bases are TGTGCCAGCAGCCCCTGGGGGCGGGGGGCTCTCACAGATACGCAGTATTTT.

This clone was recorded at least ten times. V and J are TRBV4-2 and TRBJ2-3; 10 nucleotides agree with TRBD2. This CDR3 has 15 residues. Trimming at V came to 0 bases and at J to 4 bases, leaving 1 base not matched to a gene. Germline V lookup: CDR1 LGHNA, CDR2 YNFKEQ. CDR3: CASSQEAGGADTQYF. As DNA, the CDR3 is TGTGCCAGCAGCCAAGAAGCGGGGGGGGCAGATACGCAGTATTTT.

CDR3 nucleotide sequence: TGTGCCAGCAGCTCTCCTAGCGGATACAATGAGCAGTTCTTC. It codes for CASSSPSGYNEQFF. The chain links TRBV4-2 to TRBJ2-1, with 7 nucleotides matching TRBD2. This CDR3 is built from 14 residues. CDR1 is LGHNA and CDR2 is YNFKEQ in the germline V gene. J lost 4 bases, V lost 5 bases, and 5 bases had no gene match.

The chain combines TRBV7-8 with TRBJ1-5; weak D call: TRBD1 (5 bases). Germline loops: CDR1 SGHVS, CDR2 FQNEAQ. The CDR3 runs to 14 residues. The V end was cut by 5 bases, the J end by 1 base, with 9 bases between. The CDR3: CASSRGTSNQPQHF. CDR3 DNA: TGTGCCAGCAGCCGCGGGACGAGCAATCAGCCCCAGCATTTT.

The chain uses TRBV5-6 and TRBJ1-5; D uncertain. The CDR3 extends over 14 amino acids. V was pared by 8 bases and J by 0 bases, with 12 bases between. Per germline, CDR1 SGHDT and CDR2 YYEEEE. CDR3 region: CASSYRPSNQPQHF. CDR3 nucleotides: TGTGCCAGTAGTTACCGCCCTAGCAATCAGCCCCAGCATTTT.

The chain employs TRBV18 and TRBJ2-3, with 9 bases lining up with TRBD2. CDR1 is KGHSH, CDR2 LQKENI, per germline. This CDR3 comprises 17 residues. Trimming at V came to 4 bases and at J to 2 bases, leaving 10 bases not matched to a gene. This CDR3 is CASSQNLAGLVTDTQYF. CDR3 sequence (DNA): TGTGCCAGCTCACAAAATCTAGCGGGGCTAGTCACAGATACGCAGTATTTT. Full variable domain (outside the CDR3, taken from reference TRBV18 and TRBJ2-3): NAGVMQNPRHLVRRRGQEARLRCSPMKGHSHVYWYRQLPEEGLKFMVYLQKENIIDESGMPKERFSAEFPKEGPSILRIQQVVRGDSAAYFCASSQNLAGLVTDTQYFGPGTRLTVL.

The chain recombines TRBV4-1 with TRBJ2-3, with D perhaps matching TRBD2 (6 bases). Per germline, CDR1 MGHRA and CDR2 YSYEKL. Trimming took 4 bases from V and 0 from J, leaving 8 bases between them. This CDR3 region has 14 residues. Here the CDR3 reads CASSLAGSTDTQYF. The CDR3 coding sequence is TGCGCCAGCAGCCTCGCGGGGAGCACAGATACGCAGTATTTT.

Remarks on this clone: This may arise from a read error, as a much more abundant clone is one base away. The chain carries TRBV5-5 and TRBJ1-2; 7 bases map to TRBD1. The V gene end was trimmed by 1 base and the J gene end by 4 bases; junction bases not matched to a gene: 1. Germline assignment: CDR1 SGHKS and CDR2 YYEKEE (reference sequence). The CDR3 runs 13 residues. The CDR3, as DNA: TGTGCCAGCAGCTTGCCAGGGGGCTATGGCTACACCTTC. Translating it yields CASSLPGGYGYTF.

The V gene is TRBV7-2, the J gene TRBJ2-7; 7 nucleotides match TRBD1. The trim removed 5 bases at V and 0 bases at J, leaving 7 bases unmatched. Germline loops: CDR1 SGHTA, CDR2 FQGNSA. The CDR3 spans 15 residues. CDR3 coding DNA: TGTGCCAGCAGCCTAGGGGGCCTCAGCTCCTACGAGCAGTACTTC. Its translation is CASSLGGLSSYEQYF.

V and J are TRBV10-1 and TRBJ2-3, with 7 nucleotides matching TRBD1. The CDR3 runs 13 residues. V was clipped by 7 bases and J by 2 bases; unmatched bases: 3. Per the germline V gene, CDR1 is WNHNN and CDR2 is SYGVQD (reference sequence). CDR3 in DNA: TGCGCCAGCACAGGGACAGCCACAGATACGCAGTATTTT. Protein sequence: CASTGTATDTQYF.